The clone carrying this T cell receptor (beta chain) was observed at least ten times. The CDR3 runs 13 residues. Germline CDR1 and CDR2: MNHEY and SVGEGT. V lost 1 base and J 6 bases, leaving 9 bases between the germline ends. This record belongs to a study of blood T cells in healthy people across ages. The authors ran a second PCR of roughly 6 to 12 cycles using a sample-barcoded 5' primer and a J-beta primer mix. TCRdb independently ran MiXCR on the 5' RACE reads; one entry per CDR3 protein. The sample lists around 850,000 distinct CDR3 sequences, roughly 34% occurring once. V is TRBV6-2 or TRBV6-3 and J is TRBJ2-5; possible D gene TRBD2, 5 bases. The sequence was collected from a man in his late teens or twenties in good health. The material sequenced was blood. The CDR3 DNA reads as TGTGCCAGCAGTTACTGGAGGATTCAGACCCAGTACTTC. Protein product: CASSYWRIQTQYF.